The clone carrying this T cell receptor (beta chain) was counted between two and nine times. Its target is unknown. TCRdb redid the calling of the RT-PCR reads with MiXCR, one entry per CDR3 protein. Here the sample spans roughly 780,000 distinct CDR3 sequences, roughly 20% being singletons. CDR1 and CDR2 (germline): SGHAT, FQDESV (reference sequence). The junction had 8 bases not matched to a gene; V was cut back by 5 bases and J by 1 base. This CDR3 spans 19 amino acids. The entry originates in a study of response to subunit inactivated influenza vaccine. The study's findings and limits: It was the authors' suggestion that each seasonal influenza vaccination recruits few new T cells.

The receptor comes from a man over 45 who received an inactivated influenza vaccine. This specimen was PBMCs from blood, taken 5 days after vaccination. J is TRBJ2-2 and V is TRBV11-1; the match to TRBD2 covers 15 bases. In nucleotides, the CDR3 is TGTGCCAGCAGCACCACGGGACTAGCGGGAGGTCGGAACACCGGGGAGCTGTTTTTT. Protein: CASSTTGLAGGRNTGELFF. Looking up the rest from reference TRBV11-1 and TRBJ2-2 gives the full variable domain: EAEVAQSPRYKITEKSQAVAFWCDPISGHATLYWYRQILGQGPELLVQFQDESVVDDSQLPKDRFSAERLKGVDSTLKIQPAELGDSAMYLCASSTTGLAGGRNTGELFFGEGSRLTVL.